This record concerns one T cell receptor (beta chain) sequence. The PCR used 60 Vbeta and 13 Jbeta primers. Data came from immunoSEQ multiplex PCR; TCRdb stores just in-frame clones and leaves some out. The sample yields about 140,000 clones, roughly 77% seen once. The data were taken from a study of cytomegalovirus exposure and HLA in healthy donors. Germline V gene lookup returns CDR1 SEHNR and CDR2 FQNEAQ (reference sequence). CDR3 length: 16 amino acids. Deletions cut 2 bases from V and 3 bases from J, with 17 bases between. The chain carries TRBV7-9 and TRBJ2-7; weak D call: TRBD2 (6 bases). What was sequenced was PBMCs. This clonotype was sampled from a female donor in good health and CMV-seronegative. The CDR3: CASSLQTLGRFYEQYF. CDR3 DNA sequence: TGTGCCAGCAGCTTACAGACCCTCGGGAGATTCTACGAGCAGTACTTC.